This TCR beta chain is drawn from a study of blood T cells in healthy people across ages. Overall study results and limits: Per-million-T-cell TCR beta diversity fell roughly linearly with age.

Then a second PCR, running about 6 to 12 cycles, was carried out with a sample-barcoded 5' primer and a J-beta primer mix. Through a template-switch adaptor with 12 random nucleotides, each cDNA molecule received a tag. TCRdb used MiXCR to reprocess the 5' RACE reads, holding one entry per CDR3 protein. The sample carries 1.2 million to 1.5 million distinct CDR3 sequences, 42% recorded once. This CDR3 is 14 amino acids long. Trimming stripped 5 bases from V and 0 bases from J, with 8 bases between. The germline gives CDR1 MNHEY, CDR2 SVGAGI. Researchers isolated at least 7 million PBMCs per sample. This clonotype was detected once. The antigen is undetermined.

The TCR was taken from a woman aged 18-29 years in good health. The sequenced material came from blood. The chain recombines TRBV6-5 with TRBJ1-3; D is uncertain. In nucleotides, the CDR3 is TGTGCCAGCAGTCCCGTTTCCTCTGGAAACACCATATATTTT. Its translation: CASSPVSSGNTIYF.